This T cell receptor beta chain originates from a study of shared T cell receptors in the human thymus. The CDR3 runs to 14 residues. V shed 5 bases, J shed 3 bases, and the junction held 7 bases outside the gene matches. The germline CDR1 and CDR2 sequences are MNHEY and SMNVEV (reference sequence). This clone turned up a few times. Sequencing was performed with immunoSEQ multiplex PCR; in TCRdb, only in-frame clones are kept and a portion is missing. The table shows 700,000 or so clones, with 70% to 90% occurring only once. These data also formed part of another study, on human thymus T cells. As that report states: It was from resections taken during corrective heart surgery that the thymus tissue came. Thymic and blood repertoires showed apparently biased V and J gene usage. Related research has reported that thymic repertoires overlap highly among unrelated individuals.

This TCR came from a girl less than two years old with a congenital heart defect. Material for sequencing was thymocytes. The chain is built from TRBV27 and TRBJ2-7; 7 nucleotides line up with TRBD2. The CDR3: CASSSLADGYEQYF. In DNA form, the CDR3 reads TGTGCCAGCAGTAGCCTAGCGGATGGCTACGAGCAGTACTTC.